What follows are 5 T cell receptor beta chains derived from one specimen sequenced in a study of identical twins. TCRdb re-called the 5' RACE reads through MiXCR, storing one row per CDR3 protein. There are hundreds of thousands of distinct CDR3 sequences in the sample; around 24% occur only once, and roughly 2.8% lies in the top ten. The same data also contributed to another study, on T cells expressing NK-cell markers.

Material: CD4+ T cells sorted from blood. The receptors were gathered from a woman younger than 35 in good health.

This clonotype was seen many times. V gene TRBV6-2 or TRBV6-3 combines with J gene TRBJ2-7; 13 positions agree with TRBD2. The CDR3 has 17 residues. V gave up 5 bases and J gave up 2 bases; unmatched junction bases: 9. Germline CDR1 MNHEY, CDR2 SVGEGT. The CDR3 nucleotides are TGTGCCAGCAGTGCTTATACCGGGACTAGCGGGACCTACGAGCAGTACTTC. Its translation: CASSAYTGTSGTYEQYF.

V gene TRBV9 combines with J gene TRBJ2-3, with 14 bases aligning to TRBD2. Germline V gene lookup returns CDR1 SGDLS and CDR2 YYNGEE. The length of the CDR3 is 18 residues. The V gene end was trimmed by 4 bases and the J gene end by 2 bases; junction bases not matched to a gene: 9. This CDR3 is CASSKTSGRARTTDTQYF. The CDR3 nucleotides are TGTGCCAGCAGCAAGACTAGCGGGAGGGCCCGGACCACAGATACGCAGTATTTT.

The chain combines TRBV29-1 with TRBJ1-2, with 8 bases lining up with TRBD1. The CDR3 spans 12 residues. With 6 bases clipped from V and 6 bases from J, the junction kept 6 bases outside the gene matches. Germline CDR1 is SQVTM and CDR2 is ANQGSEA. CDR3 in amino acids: CSVDRAIDGYTF. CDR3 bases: TGCAGCGTGGACAGGGCAATCGATGGCTACACCTTC.

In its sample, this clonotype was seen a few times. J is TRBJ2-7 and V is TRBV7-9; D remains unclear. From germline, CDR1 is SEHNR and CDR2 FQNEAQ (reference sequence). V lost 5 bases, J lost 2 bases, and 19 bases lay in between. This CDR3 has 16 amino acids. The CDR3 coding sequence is TGTGCCAGCAGCCATCCTGCGCTAGGGCTAACCTACGAGCAGTACTTC. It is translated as CASSHPALGLTYEQYF. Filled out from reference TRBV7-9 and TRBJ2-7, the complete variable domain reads DTGVSQNPRHKITKRGQNVTFRCDPISEHNRLYWYRQTLGQGPEFLTYFQNEAQLEKSRLLSDRFSAERPKGSFSTLEIQRTEQGDSAMYLCASSHPALGLTYEQYFGPGTRLTVT.

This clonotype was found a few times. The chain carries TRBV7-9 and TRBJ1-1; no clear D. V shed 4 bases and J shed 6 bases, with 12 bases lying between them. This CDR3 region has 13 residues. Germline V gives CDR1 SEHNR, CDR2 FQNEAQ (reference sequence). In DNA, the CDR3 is TGTGCCAGCAGCTACAAAACTGCCTCTGAAGCTTTCTTT. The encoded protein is CASSYKTASEAFF. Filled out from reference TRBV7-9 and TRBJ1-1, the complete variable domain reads DTGVSQNPRHKITKRGQNVTFRCDPISEHNRLYWYRQTLGQGPEFLTYFQNEAQLEKSRLLSDRFSAERPKGSFSTLEIQRTEQGDSAMYLCASSYKTASEAFFGQGTRLTVV.